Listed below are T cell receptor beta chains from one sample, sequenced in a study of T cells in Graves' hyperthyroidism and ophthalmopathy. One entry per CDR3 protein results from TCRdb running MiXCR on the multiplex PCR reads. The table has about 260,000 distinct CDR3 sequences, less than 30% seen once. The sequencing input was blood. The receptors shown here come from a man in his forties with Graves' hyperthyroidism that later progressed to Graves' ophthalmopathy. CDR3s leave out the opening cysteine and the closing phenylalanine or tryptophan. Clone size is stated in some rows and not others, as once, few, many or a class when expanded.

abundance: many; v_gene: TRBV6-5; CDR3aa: ASKPGLTMGQPQH
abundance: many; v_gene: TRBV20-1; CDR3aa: SARLAGGTFTGELF
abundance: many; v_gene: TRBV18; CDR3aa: ASSPRDPGSYEQY
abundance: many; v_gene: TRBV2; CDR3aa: ASSEYGGLIDQPQH
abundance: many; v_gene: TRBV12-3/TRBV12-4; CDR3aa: ASSFSSNTEAF
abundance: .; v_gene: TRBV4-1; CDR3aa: ASSQGPSTDTQY
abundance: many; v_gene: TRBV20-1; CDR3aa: SARAPGQGHYEQY
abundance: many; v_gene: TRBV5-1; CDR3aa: ASSGPGPRTQY
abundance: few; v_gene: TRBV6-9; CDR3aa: ASSYLVRTGGYEQY
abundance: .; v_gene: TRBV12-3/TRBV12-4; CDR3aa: ASSLQAEAF
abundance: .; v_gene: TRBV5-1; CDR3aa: ASSLAPGPNTGELF
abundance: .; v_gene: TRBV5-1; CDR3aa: ASSPGQGGASYGYT
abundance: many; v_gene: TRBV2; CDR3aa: ASSRGTSHPSSYEQY
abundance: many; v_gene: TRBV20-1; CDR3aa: SATNGWEAKNIQY
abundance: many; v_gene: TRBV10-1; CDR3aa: ASRLRTGPGTYEQY
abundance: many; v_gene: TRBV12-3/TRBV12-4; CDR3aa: ASSRLRDTQY
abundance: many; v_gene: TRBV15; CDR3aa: ATSREAGMNTEAF
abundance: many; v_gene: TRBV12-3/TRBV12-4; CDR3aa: ASSFTFQGGSTYGYT
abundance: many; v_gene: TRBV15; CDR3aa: ATSRDLGEQY
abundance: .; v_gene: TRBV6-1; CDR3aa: ASVSSGVTYEQY
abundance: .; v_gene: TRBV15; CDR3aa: ATSSHDRDGGNYGYT
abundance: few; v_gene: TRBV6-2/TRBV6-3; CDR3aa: ASSYSVDRRNQPQH
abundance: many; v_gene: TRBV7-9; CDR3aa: ASSPPAGLPYEQY
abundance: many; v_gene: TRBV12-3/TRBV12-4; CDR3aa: ASSFGILNTYEQY
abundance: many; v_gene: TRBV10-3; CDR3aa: AISAGEETQY
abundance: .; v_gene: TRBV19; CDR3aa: ASSIGPLEDEQY
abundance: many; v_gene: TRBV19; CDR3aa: ASSIYGAGGTEAF
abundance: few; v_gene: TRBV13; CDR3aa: ASSFAGSYEQF
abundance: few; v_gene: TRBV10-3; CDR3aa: AISELVEQY